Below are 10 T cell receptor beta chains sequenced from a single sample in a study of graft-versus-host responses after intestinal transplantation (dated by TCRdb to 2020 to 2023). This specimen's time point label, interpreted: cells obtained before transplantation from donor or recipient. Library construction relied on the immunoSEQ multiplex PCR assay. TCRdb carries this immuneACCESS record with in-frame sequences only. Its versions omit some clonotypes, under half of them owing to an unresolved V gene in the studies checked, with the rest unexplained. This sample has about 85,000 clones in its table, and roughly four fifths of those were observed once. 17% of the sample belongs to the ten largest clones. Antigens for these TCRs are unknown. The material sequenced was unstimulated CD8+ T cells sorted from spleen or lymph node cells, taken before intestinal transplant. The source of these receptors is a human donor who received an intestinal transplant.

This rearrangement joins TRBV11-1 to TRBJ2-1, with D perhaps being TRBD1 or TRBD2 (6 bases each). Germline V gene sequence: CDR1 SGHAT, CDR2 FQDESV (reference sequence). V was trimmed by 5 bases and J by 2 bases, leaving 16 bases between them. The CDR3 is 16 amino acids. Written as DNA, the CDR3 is TGTGCCAGCAGCACCTACGGGGGCGGAGCCTACAATGAGCAGTTCTTC. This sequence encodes CASSTYGGGAYNEQFF.

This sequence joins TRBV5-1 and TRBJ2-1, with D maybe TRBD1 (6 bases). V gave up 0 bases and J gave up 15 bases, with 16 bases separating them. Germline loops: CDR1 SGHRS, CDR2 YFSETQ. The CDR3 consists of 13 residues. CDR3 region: CASSLAQGRSPFF. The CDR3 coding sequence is TGCGCCAGCAGCTTGGCGCAGGGGCGCTCGCCGTTCTTC.

The CDR3 nucleotides are TGTGCCAGTAGTCCCGGGACAGGGATGTACGAGCAGTACTTC. Amino acids: CASSPGTGMYEQYF. V gene TRBV19 combines with J gene TRBJ2-7, with TRBD1 matching over 9 bases. Germline V lookup: CDR1 LNHDA, CDR2 SQIVND (reference sequence). With V trimmed by 5 bases and J by 4 bases, 6 bases remained unmatched. This CDR3 is 14 amino acids long.

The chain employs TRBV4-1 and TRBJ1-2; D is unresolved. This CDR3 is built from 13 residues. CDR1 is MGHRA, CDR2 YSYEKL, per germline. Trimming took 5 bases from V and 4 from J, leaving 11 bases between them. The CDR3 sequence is CASSDLGIYGYTF. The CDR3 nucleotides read TGCGCCAGCAGCGACCTTGGGATCTATGGCTACACCTTC.

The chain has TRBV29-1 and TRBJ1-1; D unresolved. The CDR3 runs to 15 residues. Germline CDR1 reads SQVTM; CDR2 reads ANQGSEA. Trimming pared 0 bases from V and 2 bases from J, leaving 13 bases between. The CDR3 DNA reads TGCAGCGTTGAAGATCCCCGACAACCTAACACTGAAGCTTTCTTT. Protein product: CSVEDPRQPNTEAFF. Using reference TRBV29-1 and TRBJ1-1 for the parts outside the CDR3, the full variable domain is SAVISQKPSRDICQRGTSLTIQCQVDSQVTMMFWYRQQPGQSLTLIATANQGSEATYESGFVIDKFPISRPNLTFSTLTVSNMSPEDSSIYLCSVEDPRQPNTEAFFGQGTRLTVV.

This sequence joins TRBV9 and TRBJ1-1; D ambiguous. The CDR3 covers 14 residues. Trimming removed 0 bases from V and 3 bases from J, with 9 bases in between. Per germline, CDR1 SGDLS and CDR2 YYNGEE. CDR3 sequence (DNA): TGTGCCAGCAGCGTAGAGGGTTTGGACACTGAAGCTTTCTTT. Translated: CASSVEGLDTEAFF. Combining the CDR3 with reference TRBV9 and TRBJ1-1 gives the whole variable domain DSGVTQTPKHLITATGQRVTLRCSPRSGDLSVYWYQQSLDQGLQFLIQYYNGEERAKGNILERFSAQQFPDLHSELNLSSLELGDSALYFCASSVEGLDTEAFFGQGTRLTVV.

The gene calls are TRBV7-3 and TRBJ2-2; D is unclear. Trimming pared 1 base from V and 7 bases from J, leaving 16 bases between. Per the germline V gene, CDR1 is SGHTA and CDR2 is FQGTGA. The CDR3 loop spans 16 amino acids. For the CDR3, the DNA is TGTGCCAGCAGCTTAAATCCTCCCCAGGCCGTCGGGGAGCTGTTTTTT. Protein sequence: CASSLNPPQAVGELFF.

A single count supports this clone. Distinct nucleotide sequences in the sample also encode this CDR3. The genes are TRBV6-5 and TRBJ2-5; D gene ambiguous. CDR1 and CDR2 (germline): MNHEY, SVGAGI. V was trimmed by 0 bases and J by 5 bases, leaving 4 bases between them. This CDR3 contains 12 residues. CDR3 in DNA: TGTGCCAGCAGTTACTCAGGGGAGACCCAGTACTTC. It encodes CASSYSGETQYF.

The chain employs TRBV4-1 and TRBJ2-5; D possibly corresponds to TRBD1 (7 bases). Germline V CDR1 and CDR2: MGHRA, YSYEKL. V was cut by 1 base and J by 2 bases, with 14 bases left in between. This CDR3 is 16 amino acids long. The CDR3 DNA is TGCGCCAGCAGCCAAGTGGACAGGAGGGCACAAGAGACCCAGTACTTC. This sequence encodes CASSQVDRRAQETQYF.

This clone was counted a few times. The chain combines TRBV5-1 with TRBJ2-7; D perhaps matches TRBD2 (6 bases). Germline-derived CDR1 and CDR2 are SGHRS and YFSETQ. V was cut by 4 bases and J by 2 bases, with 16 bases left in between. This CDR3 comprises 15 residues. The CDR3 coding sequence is TGCGCCAGCAGCGCTACCGGGCGGGGTCCCTACGAGCAGTACTTC. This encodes CASSATGRGPYEQYF. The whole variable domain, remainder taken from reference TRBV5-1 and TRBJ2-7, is KAGVTQTPRYLIKTRGQQVTLSCSPISGHRSVSWYQQTPGQGLQFLFEYFSETQRNKGNFPGRFSGRQFSNSRSEMNVSTLELGDSALYLCASSATGRGPYEQYFGPGTRLTVT.